This T cell receptor beta chain appears in the sequencing data of a study of blood T cells in healthy people across ages. Whole-study findings and limits: Using unsorted PBMCs precluded a conclusive naive versus antigen-experienced comparison.

V was shortened by 2 bases and J by 4 bases, with 13 bases between the two germline ends. CDR1 and CDR2 from the germline V gene are MGHRA and YSYEKL. The CDR3 totals 15 residues. A second PCR, run for about 7 to 11 cycles, used a sample-barcoded 5' primer plus a J-beta primer mix. TCRdb ran MiXCR on the 5' RACE reads and lists one entry per CDR3 protein. The sample has approximately 1,000,000 distinct CDR3 sequences, about two fifths seen once. This clonotype has only a few counts. Antigen unknown. This receptor was identified in a man aged 18 to 30 in good health. Sequencing used blood. The V and J genes are TRBV4-1 and TRBJ2-3; D is undetermined. Here the CDR3 reads CASSQRPLVADTQYF. The CDR3 nucleotides are TGCGCCAGCAGCCAAAGACCGCTAGTAGCAGATACGCAGTATTTT.